This T cell receptor beta chain was recorded in a study of T cell responses to AZD1222 COVID-19 vaccine. Study results and limitations: The study sampled repertoires only after the peak T cell response.

TCRdb's table, derived via immunoSEQ multiplex PCR, lists solely in-frame clones and lacks some. The sample records under 150,000 clones, 87% being singletons. V was clipped by 3 bases and J by 0 bases, with 18 bases between them. This CDR3 region has 17 residues. Germline-derived CDR1 and CDR2 are MNHEY and SVGEGT. This clone was seen more than once but under ten times. What it binds is unknown. V and J are TRBV6-2 or TRBV6-3 and TRBJ2-7; weak D call: TRBD1 (5 bases). The receptor was derived from an adult who received the AZD1222 COVID-19 vaccine. This material consisted of peripheral blood, taken 28 days after the second AZD1222 dose. CDR3 in amino acids: CASSYFSGNPVSYEQYF. Written as DNA, the CDR3 is TGTGCCAGCAGTTATTTCTCAGGGAACCCCGTCTCCTACGAGCAGTACTTC.